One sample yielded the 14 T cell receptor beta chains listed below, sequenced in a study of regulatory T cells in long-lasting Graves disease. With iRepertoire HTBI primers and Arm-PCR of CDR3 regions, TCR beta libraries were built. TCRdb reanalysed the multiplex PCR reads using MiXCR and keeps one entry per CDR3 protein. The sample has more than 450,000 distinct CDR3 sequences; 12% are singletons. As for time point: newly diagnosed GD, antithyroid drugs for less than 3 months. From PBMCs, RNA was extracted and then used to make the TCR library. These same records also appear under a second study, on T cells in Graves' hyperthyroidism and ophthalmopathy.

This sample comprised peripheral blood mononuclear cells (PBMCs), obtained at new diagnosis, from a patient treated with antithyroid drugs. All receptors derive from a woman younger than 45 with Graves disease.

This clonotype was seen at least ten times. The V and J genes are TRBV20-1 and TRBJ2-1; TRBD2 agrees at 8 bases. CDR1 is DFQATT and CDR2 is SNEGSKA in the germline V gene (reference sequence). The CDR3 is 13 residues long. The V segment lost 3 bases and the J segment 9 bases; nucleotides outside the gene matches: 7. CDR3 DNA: TGCAGTGCTAGGGTGAGCGGGAGAATTGAGCAGTTCTTC. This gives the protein CSARVSGRIEQFF.

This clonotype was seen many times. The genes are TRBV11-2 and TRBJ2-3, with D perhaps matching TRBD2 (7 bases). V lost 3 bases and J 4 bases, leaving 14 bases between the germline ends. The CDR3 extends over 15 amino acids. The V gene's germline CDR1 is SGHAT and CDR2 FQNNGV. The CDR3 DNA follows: TGTGCCAGCAGCTTCAGGGGAGGGTCCCCAGATACGCAGTATTTT. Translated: CASSFRGGSPDTQYF.

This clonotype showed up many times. CDR3 in amino acids: CASSLVDGTAYNEQFF. The DNA for the CDR3 is TGTGCCAGCAGCTTAGTTGATGGGACAGCCTACAATGAGCAGTTCTTC. This chain connects TRBV7-8 to TRBJ2-1; 7 bases agree with TRBD1. The CDR3 contains 16 residues. The V and J ends lost 1 base and 2 bases, in that order; junction bases with no gene match: 5. Germline V gives CDR1 SGHVS, CDR2 FQNEAQ. The variable domain in full, completed from reference TRBV7-8 and TRBJ2-1, reads GAGVSQSPRYKVAKRGQDVALRCDPISGHVSLFWYQQALGQGPEFLTYFQNEAQLDKSGLPSDRFFAERPEGSVSTLKIQRTQQEDSAVYLCASSLVDGTAYNEQFFGPGTRLTVL.

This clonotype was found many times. CDR3 sequence (DNA): TGCAGCGTTTTGCGGGAGGGGTGGAGGACAGATACGCAGTATTTT. Translation: CSVLREGWRTDTQYF. The V and J genes are TRBV29-1 and TRBJ2-3, with 9 bases aligning to TRBD2. The germline gives CDR1 SQVTM, CDR2 ANQGSEA. The CDR3 has 15 residues. Germline trimming cut 5 bases from V and 3 bases from J; bases unmatched to any gene: 9.

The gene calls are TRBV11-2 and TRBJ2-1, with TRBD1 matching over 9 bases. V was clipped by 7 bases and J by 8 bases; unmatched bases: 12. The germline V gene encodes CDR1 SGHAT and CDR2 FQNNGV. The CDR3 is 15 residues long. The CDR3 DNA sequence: TGTGCCAGCAACTCCGGGACAGGGTTTGTGCATGAGCAGTTCTTC. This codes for CASNSGTGFVHEQFF.

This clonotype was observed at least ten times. CDR3 region: CASSLSSGANVLTF. The CDR3 coding sequence is TGTGCCAGCAGCTTGAGCTCTGGGGCCAACGTCCTGACTTTC. The chain couples TRBV27 to TRBJ2-6, with D unclear. Germline values: CDR1 MNHEY, CDR2 SMNVEV (reference sequence). CDR3 length equals 14 residues. Trimming pared 6 bases from V and 0 bases from J, leaving 6 bases between.

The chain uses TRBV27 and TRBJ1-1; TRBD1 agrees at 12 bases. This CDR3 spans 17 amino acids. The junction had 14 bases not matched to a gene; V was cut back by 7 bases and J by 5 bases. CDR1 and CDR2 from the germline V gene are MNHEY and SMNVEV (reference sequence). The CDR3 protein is CASKPWGTGGQRTEAFF. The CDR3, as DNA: TGTGCCAGCAAACCTTGGGGGACAGGGGGCCAACGAACTGAAGCTTTCTTT.

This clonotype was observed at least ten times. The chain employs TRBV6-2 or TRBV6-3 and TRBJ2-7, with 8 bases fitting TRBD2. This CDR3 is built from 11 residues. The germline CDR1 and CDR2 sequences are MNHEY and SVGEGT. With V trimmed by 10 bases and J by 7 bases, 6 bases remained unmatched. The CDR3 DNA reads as TGTGCCACCGGGACTAGATGGGAGCAGTACTTC. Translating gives CATGTRWEQYF.

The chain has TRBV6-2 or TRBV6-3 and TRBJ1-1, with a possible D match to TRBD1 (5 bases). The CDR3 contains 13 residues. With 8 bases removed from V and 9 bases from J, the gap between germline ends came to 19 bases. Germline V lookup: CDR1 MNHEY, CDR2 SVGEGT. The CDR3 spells CASSSNPGLKAFF. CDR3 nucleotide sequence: TGTGCCAGCTCCTCAAATCCGGGACTAAAAGCTTTCTTT.

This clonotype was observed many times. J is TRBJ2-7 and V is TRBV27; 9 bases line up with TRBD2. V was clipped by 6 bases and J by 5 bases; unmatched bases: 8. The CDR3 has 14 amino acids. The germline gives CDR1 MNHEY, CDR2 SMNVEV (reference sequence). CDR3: CASRLREGLDEQYF. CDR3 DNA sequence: TGTGCCAGCAGGCTGCGGGAGGGCCTCGACGAGCAGTACTTC.

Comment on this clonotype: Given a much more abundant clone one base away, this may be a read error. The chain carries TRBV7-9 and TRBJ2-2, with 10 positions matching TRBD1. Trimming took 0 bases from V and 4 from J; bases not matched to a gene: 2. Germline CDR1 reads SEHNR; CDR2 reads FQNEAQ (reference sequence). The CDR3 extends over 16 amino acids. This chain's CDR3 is CASSLAGTGATGELFF. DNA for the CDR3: TGTGCCAGCAGCTTAGCCGGGACAGGGGCCACCGGGGAGCTGTTTTTT.

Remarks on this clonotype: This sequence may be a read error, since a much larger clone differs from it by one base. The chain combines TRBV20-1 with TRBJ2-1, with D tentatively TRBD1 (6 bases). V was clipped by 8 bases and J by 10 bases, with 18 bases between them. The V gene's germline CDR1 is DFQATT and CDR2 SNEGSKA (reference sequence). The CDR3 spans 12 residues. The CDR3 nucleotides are TGCAGTCACAGGGCCTACTCCTACGAGCAGTTCTTC. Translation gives CSHRAYSYEQFF.

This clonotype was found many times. CDR3 loop: CASSLEARVDYTF. The DNA for the CDR3 is TGTGCCAGCAGCTTGGAGGCCAGGGTAGACTACACCTTC. V gene TRBV5-4 combines with J gene TRBJ1-2; a weak D match, TRBD1 (5 bases). The CDR3 runs to 13 residues. V lost 0 bases, J lost 10 bases, and 13 bases lay in between. CDR1 and CDR2 from the germline V gene are SGHNT and YYREEE (reference sequence). Full variable domain (outside the CDR3, taken from reference TRBV5-4 and TRBJ1-2): ETGVTQSPTHLIKTRGQQVTLRCSSQSGHNTVSWYQQALGQGPQFIFQYYREEENGRGNFPPRFSGLQFPNYSSELNVNALELDDSALYLCASSLEARVDYTFGSGTRLTVV.

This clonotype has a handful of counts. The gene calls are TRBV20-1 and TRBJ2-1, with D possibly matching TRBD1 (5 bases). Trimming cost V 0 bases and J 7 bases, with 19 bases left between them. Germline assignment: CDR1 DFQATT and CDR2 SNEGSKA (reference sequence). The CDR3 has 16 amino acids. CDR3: CSARDSPQGVFNEQFF. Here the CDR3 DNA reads TGCAGTGCTAGAGATTCGCCCCAGGGCGTATTTAATGAGCAGTTCTTC.